This T cell receptor beta chain was profiled in a study of OX40 agonist ivuxolimab in advanced cancers. Background on the study: Patients received intravenous ivuxolimab every 2 weeks at 0.01 to 10 mg/kg.

Only in-frame clones appear in the TCRdb table, and some are missing; sequencing was by immunoSEQ multiplex PCR. This table holds some 21,000 clones, roughly 91% found once. The sample here was CD4+ or CD8+ T cells sorted from blood, taken in a trial of the OX40 agonist ivuxolimab. The TCR was taken from an adult with an advanced solid tumor such as melanoma, head and neck, liver or kidney cancer.

The CDR3 DNA reads TGTGCCAGCAGTAGTATGACAGGGACAAAACAGCCCCAGCATTTT. This sequence encodes CASSSMTGTKQPQHF. This chain joins TRBV27 and TRBJ1-5, with 7 bases matching TRBD1. J lost 7 bases, V lost 5 bases, and 11 bases had no gene match. CDR1 and CDR2 from the germline V gene are MNHEY and SMNVEV (reference sequence). The CDR3 length is 15 residues.